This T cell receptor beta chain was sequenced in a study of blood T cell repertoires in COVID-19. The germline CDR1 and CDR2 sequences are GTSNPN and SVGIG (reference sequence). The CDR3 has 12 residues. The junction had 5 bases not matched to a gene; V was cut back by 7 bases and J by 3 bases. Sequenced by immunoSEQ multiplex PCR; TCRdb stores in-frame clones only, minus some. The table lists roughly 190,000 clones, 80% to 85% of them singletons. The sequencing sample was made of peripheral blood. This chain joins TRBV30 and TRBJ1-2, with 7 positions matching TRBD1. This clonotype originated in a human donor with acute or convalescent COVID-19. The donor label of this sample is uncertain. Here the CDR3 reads CALRGQYYGYTF. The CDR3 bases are TGTGCCTTGAGGGGGCAGTACTATGGCTACACCTTC.